These 5 T cell receptor beta chains came from one sample sequenced in a study of blood T cell repertoires in COVID-19. The repertoire was sequenced with immunoSEQ multiplex PCR; TCRdb's copy has only in-frame clones and lacks some. The table shows 40,000 to 60,000 clones, with about 89% occurring only once. The sample consisted of peripheral blood. These receptors came from a woman of 80 years or more with COVID-19, enrolled during active disease.

V usage is TRBV29-1 and J usage is TRBJ2-4; TRBD1 agrees at 8 bases. CDR1 is SQVTM and CDR2 is ANQGSEA in the germline V gene. With 7 bases clipped from V and 10 bases from J, the junction kept 12 bases outside the gene matches. CDR3 length: 13 amino acids. The CDR3 DNA follows: TGCAGCGCGGTCGACAGGGGCCCGGGGATTCAGTACTTC. It yields the protein CSAVDRGPGIQYF.

V usage is TRBV3-1 (or the pseudogene TRBV3-2) and J usage is TRBJ1-5; the D is unclear. Trimming stripped 8 bases from V and 0 bases from J, with 11 bases between. The CDR3 is made up of 14 amino acids. From germline, CDR1 is LGHDT and CDR2 YNNKEL (reference sequence). In nucleotides, the CDR3 is TGTGCCAGCGGAGGCAGATATAGCAATCAGCCCCAGCATTTT. Protein: CASGGRYSNQPQHF.

V gene TRBV19 combines with J gene TRBJ1-5, with D perhaps TRBD1 (5 bases). There are 17 residues in the CDR3. Germline values: CDR1 LNHDA, CDR2 SQIVND (reference sequence). The V end lost 5 bases, the J end lost 1 base, and 18 bases lay between the germline ends. The CDR3 here is CASSPEARAWSNQPQHF. The CDR3 nucleotides read TGTGCCAGTAGTCCCGAAGCCAGGGCTTGGAGCAATCAGCCCCAGCATTTT.

The V gene is TRBV5-4, the J gene TRBJ2-5; 7 nucleotides align to TRBD1. Germline trimming cut 4 bases from V and 2 bases from J; bases unmatched to any gene: 8. There are 15 residues in the CDR3. Germline assignment: CDR1 SGHNT and CDR2 YYREEE (reference sequence). For the CDR3, the DNA is TGTGCCAGCAGCCGCCCGGGGACAGAGCAAGAGACCCAGTACTTC. Protein sequence: CASSRPGTEQETQYF.

The chain is built from TRBV20-1 and TRBJ2-7; D is ambiguous. CDR3 length equals 11 residues. CDR1 is DFQATT, CDR2 SNEGSKA, per germline (reference sequence). V was shortened by 2 bases and J by 4 bases, with 6 bases between the two germline ends. Here the CDR3 reads CSARTKYEQYF. The CDR3, as DNA: TGCAGTGCTAGAACTAAGTACGAGCAGTACTTC.